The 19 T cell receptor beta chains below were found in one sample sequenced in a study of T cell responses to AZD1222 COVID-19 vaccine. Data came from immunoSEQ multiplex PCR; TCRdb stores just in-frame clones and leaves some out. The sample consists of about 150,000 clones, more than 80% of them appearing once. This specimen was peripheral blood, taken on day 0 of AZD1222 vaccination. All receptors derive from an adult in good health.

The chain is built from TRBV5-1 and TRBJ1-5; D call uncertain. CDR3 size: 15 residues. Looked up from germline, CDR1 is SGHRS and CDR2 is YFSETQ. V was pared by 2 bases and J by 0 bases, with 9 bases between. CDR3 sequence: CASSFGVNSNQPQHF. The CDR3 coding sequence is TGCGCCAGCAGCTTCGGAGTTAATAGCAATCAGCCCCAGCATTTT.

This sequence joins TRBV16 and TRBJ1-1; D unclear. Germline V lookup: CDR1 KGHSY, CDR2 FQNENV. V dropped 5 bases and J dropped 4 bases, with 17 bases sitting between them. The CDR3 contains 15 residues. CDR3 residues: CASSALGVSGTEAFF. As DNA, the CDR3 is TGTGCCAGCAGCGCTCTCGGAGTTTCGGGCACTGAAGCTTTCTTT.

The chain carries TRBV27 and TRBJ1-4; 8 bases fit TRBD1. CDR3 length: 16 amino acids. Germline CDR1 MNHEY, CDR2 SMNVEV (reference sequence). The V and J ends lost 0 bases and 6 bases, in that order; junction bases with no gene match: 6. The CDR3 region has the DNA TGTGCCAGCAGTTTATCTAATACAGGGGGATATGAAAAACTGTTTTTT. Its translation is CASSLSNTGGYEKLFF.

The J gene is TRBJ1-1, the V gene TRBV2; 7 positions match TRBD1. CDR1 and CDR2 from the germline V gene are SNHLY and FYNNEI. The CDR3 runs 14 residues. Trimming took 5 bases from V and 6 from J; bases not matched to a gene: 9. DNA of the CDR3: TGTGCCAGCAGTCCCAGACAGGGAACAGCTGAAGCTTTCTTT. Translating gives CASSPRQGTAEAFF.

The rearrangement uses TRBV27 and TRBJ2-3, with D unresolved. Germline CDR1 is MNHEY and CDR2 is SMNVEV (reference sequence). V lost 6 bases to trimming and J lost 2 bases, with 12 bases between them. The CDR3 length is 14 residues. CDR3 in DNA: TGTGCCAGCAGCCTAAATCCCAACACAGATACGCAGTATTTT. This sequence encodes CASSLNPNTDTQYF.

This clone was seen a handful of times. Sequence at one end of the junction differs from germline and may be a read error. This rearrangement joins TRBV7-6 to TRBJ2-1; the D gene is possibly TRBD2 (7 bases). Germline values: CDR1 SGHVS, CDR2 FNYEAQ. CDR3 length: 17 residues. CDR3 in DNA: TGTGCCAGCAGTCCCGCAGCGTTGGGGGGGCTCGACAATCAGCAGTTCTTC. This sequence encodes CASSPAALGGLDNQQFF.

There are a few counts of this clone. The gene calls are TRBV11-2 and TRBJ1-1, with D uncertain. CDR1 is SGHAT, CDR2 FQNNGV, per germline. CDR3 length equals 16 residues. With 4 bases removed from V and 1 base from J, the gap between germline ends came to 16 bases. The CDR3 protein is CASSSISGVANTEAFF. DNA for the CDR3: TGTGCCAGCAGCTCGATATCCGGGGTGGCGAACACTGAAGCTTTCTTT.

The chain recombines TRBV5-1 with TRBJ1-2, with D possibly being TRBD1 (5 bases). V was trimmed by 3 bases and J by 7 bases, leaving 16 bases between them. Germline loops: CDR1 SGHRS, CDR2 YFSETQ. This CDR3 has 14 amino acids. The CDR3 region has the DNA TGCGCCAGCAGCTGGGGGACGTCTAAGGTTGGCTACACCTTC. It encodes CASSWGTSKVGYTF. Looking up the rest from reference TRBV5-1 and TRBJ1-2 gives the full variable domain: KAGVTQTPRYLIKTRGQQVTLSCSPISGHRSVSWYQQTPGQGLQFLFEYFSETQRNKGNFPGRFSGRQFSNSRSEMNVSTLELGDSALYLCASSWGTSKVGYTFGSGTRLTVV.

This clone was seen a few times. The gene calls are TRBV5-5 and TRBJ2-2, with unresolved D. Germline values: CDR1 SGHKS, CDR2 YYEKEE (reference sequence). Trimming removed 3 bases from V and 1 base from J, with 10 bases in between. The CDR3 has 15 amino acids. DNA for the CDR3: TGTGCCAGCAGCTCTCTTCACGGGAACACCGGGGAGCTGTTTTTT. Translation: CASSSLHGNTGELFF.

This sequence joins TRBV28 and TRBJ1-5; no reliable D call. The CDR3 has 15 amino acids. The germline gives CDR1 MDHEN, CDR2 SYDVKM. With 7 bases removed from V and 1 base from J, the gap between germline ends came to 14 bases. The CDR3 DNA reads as TGTGCCAGCACGAATTTCGTACCGAGCAATCAGCCCCAGCATTTT. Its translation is CASTNFVPSNQPQHF.

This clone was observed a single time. Here the CDR3 DNA reads TGTGCCAGCTCCCAGGGCACTGAAGCTTTCTTT. This sequence encodes CASSQGTEAFF. This sequence joins TRBV18 and TRBJ1-1; the D gene is possibly TRBD1 (5 bases). Germline V gene lookup returns CDR1 KGHSH and CDR2 LQKENI. This CDR3 spans 11 amino acids. Trimming removed 6 bases at V and 4 bases at J, with 6 bases between.

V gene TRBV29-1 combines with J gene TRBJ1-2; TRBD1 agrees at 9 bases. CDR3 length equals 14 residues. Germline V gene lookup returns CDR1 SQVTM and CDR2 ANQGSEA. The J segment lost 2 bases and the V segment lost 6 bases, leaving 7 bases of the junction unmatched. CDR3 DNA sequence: TGCAGCGTCCGCACAGGGGGCCCCAACTATGGCTACACCTTC. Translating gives CSVRTGGPNYGYTF.

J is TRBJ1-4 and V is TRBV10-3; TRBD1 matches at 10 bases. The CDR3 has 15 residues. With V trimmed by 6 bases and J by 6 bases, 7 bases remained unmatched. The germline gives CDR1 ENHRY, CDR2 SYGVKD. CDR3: CAISSFGTGDEKLFF. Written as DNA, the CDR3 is TGTGCCATCAGCTCCTTCGGGACAGGGGATGAAAAACTGTTTTTT.

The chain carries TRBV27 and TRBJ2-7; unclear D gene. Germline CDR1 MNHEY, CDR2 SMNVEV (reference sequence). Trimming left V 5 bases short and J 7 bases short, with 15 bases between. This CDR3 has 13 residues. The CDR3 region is CASSTTPVIEQYF. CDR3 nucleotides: TGTGCCAGCAGTACAACACCGGTAATAGAGCAGTACTTC.

CDR3 DNA: TGTGCCAGCAGTGATGTGTTGGGACCTAATGATACGCAGTATTTT. Its protein product is CASSDVLGPNDTQYF. This chain joins TRBV6-1 and TRBJ2-3; tentatively, D is TRBD1 or TRBD2 (5 bases each). The ends were cut back, 3 bases at V and 6 bases at J, with 16 bases in the middle. Germline values: CDR1 MNHNS, CDR2 SASEGT. The CDR3 is 15 residues long.

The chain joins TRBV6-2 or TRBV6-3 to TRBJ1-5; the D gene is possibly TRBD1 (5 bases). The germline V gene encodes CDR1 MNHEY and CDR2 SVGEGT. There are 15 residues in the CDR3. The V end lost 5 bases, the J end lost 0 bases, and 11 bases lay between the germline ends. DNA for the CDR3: TGTGCCAGCAGTCTTCAGAGGGGTAGCAATCAGCCCCAGCATTTT. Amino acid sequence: CASSLQRGSNQPQHF.

The CDR3: CASSSPGQRNTEAFF. The CDR3 bases are TGTGCCAGCAGCTCCCCGGGACAGAGGAACACTGAAGCTTTCTTT. The chain joins TRBV5-4 to TRBJ1-1; TRBD1 matches 7 bases. CDR1 is SGHNT and CDR2 is YYREEE in the germline V gene (reference sequence). The V and J ends lost 3 bases and 1 base, in that order; junction bases with no gene match: 6. The CDR3 has 15 amino acids.

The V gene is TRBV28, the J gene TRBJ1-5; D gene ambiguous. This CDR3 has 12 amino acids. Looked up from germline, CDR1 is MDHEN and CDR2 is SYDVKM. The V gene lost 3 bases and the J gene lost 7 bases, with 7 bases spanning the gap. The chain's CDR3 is CASSFLGQPQHF. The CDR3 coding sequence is TGTGCCAGCAGTTTCCTAGGACAGCCCCAGCATTTT. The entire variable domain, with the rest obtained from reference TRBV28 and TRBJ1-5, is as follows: DVKVTQSSRYLVKRTGEKVFLECVQDMDHENMFWYRQDPGLGLRLIYFSYDVKMKEKGDIPEGYSVSREKKERFSLILESASTNQTSMYLCASSFLGQPQHFGDGTRLSIL.

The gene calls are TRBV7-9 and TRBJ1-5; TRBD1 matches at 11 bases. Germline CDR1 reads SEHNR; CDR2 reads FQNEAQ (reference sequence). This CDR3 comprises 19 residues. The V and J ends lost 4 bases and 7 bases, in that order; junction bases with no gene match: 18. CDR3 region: CASSSSRVGQGAADQPQHF. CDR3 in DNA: TGTGCCAGCAGCTCCTCCCGGGTTGGACAGGGGGCGGCGGACCAGCCCCAGCATTTT.